One T cell receptor (beta chain) is described in this entry. The V gene's germline CDR1 is MDHEN and CDR2 SYDVKM. With 6 bases removed from V and 6 bases from J, the gap between germline ends came to 15 bases. The CDR3 length is 15 residues. Profiled with immunoSEQ multiplex PCR; TCRdb holds only in-frame clones, not every one. The table records roughly 2.5 million clones, approximately 94% of them present only once. This sample stems from a study of shared clonotypes between healthy human individuals. The chain combines TRBV28 with TRBJ1-6, with a weak D call TRBD1 (5 bases). The origin of this receptor is a man aged 18 to 30 in good health. Sequencing input: naive CD4+ T cells sorted from blood. Subset: CD45RA+ positively selected. Here the CDR3 DNA reads TGTGCCAGCAGCCTCCCGGGCGGGGGTAATTCACCCCTCCACTTT. Its protein is CASSLPGGGNSPLHF.